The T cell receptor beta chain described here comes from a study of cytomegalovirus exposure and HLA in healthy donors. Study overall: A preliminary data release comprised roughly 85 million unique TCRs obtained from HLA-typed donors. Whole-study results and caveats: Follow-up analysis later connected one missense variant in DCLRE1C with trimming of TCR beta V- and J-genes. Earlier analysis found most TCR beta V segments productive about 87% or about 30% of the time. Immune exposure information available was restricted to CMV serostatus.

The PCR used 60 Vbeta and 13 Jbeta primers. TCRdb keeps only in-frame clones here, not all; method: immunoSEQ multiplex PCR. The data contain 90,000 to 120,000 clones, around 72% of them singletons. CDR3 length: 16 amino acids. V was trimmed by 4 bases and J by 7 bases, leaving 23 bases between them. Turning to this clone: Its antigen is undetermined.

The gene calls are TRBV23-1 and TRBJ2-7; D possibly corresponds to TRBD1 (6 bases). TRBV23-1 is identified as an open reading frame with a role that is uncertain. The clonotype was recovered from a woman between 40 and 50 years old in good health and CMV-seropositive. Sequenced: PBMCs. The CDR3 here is CASSPHLRGHLYEQYF. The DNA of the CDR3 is TGCGCCAGCAGTCCTCACCTTAGGGGACACCTGTATGAGCAGTACTTC.